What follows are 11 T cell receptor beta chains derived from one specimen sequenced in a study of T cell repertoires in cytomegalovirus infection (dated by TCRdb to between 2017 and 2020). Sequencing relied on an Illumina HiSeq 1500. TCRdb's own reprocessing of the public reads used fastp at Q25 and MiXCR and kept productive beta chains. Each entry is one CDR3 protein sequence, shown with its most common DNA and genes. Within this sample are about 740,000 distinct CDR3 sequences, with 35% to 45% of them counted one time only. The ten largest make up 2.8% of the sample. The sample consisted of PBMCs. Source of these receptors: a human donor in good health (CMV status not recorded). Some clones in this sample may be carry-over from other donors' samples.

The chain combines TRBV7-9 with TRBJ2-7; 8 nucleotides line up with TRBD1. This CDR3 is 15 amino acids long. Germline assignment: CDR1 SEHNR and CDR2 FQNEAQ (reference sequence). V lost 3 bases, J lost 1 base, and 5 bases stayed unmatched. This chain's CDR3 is CASSFRTGPSYEQYF. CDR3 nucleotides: TGTGCCAGCAGCTTTAGGACAGGGCCGTCCTACGAGCAGTACTTC.

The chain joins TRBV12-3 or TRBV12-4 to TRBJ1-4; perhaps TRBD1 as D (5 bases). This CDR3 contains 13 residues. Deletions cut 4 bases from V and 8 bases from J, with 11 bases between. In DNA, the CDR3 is TGTGCCAGCAGTTGGCGCGGGGGAGAAAAACTGTTTTTT. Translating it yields CASSWRGGEKLFF.

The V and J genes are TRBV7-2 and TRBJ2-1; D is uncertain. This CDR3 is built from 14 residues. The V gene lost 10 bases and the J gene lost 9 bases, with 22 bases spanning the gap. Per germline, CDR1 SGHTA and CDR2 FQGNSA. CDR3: CAIRARGVVTEQFF. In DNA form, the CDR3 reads TGTGCCATCCGCGCGAGAGGAGTTGTGACTGAGCAGTTCTTC.

The CDR3: CASSTPLQGTYEQYF. The CDR3 region has the DNA TGTGCCAGTAGTACCCCATTACAGGGGACCTACGAGCAGTACTTC. The chain is built from TRBV19 and TRBJ2-7; TRBD1 matches at 7 bases. Germline V gene sequence: CDR1 LNHDA, CDR2 SQIVND (reference sequence). Trimming took 4 bases from V and 2 from J; bases not matched to a gene: 8. The CDR3 spans 15 residues.

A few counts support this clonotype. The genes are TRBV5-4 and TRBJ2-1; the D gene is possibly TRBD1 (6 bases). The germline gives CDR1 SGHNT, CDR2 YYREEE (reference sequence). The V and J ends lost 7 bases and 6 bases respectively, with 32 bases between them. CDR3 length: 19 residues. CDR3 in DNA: TGTGCCAGCGGAAGGGGGTCCGGTAGACCGTCCTTGGGTGGCAATGAGCAGTTCTTC. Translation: CASGRGSGRPSLGGNEQFF.

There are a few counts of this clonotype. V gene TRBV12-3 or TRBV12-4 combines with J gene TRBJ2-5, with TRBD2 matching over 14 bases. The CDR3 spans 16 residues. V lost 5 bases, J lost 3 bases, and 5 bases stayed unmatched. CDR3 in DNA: TGTGCCAGCAGTCACTGGGGACTAGCGGGAGAAGAGACCCAGTACTTC. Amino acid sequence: CASSHWGLAGEETQYF.

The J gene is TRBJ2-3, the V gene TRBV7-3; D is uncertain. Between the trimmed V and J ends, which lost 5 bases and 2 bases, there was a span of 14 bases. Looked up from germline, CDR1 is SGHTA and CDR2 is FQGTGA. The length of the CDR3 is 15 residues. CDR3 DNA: TGTGCCAGCAGCGCTGGACGGCGGCCCACAGATACGCAGTATTTT. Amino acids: CASSAGRRPTDTQYF.

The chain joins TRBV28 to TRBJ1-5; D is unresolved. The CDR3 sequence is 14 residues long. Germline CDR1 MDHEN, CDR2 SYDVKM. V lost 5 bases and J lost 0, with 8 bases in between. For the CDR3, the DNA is TGTGCCAGCAGTCCCCCGAATAGCAATCAGCCCCAGCATTTT. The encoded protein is CASSPPNSNQPQHF. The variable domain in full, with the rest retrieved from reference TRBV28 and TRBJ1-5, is DVKVTQSSRYLVKRTGEKVFLECVQDMDHENMFWYRQDPGLGLRLIYFSYDVKMKEKGDIPEGYSVSREKKERFSLILESASTNQTSMYLCASSPPNSNQPQHFGDGTRLSIL.

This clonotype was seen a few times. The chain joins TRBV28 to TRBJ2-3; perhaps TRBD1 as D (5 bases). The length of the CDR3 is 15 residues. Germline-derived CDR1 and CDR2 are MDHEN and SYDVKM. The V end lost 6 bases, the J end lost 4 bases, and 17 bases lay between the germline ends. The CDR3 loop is CASSTGQIGADTQYF. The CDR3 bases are TGTGCCAGCAGCACCGGACAAATCGGTGCAGATACGCAGTATTTT.

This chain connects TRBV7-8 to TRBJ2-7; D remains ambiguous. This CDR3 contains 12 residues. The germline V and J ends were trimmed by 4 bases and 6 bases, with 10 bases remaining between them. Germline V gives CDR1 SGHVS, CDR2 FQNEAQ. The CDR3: CASSSGRSEQYF. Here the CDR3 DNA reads TGTGCCAGCAGCTCGGGTCGTAGCGAGCAGTACTTC.

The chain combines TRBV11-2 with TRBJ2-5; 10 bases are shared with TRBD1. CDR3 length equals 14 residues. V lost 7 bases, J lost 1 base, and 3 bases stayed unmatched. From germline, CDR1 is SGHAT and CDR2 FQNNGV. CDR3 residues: CASKRTGGQETQYF. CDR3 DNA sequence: TGTGCCAGCAAACGGACAGGGGGCCAAGAGACCCAGTACTTC.